This TCR beta chain appears in the sequencing data of a study of blood T cell repertoires in COVID-19. As for the study in general: T cells, B-cell-depleted T cells, or PBMCs provided the cDNA or gDNA that served as material.

The CDR3 totals 14 residues. Germline V CDR1 and CDR2: MNHNS, SASEGT. Trimming took off 3 bases at V and 6 bases at J, with 12 bases between the two ends. Original handling: Cell counts per sample came from amplifying reference gene primers. This table comes from immunoSEQ multiplex PCR, and its TCRdb copy is limited to in-frame clones, with some not included. V, J and clone size reflect that table, while D and trimming were determined from the DNA. The table includes about 130,000 clones, approximately 81% detected once. The rearrangement joins TRBV6-1 to TRBJ2-1; D gene unclear. The receptor's source is a woman aged 55-70 years with active or convalescent COVID-19. Sequenced sample: peripheral blood. CDR3 residues: CASSDFDSGNEQFF. The CDR3 bases are TGTGCCAGCAGTGATTTCGATTCCGGCAATGAGCAGTTCTTC.